A selection of T cell receptor beta chains follows, all from one sample in a study of early T cells in non-severe SARS-CoV-2 infection. In TCRdb, the 5' RACE reads were re-called with MiXCR into one record per CDR3 protein. The profile shows about 50,000 distinct CDR3 sequences, approximately 9% of them singletons. The source was whole blood, collected at baseline. The receptors were gathered from an adult who was a healthcare worker with PCR-confirmed SARS-CoV-2 infection or an uninfected control (not recorded which). Each CDR3 is given with its conserved first and last residue. Fields, in order: J gene, clone size, V gene, D gene, CDR3 protein, CDR3 DNA. D genes are given only for firm matches. Clone size is given for some rows only: seen once, a few or many times, or a class if the clone is expanded.

j_gene: TRBJ1-5; abundance: many; v_gene: TRBV6-6; d_gene: NA; CDR3aa: CASRGVISSNQPQHF; CDR3nt: TGTGCCAGCAGGGGAGTGATTAGTAGCAATCAGCCCCAGCATTTT
j_gene: TRBJ2-7; abundance: NA; v_gene: TRBV18; d_gene: NA; CDR3aa: CASSPNSATPYEQYF; CDR3nt: TGTGCCAGCTCACCAAACTCGGCCACACCCTACGAGCAGTACTTC
j_gene: TRBJ2-1; abundance: NA; v_gene: TRBV5-1; d_gene: NA; CDR3aa: CASSLLGSPFDEQFF; CDR3nt: TGCGCCAGCAGCTTGCTCGGTTCTCCCTTCGATGAGCAGTTCTTC
j_gene: TRBJ2-2; abundance: few; v_gene: TRBV7-2; d_gene: NA; CDR3aa: CASSADSANTGELFF; CDR3nt: TGTGCCAGCAGTGCTGACAGCGCGAACACCGGGGAGCTGTTTTTT
j_gene: TRBJ2-7; abundance: NA; v_gene: TRBV30; d_gene: NA; CDR3aa: CAWSWGSEQYF; CDR3nt: TGTGCCTGGAGTTGGGGGAGCGAGCAGTACTTC
j_gene: TRBJ2-1; abundance: many; v_gene: TRBV7-2; d_gene: NA; CDR3aa: CASSLLAARADEQFF; CDR3nt: TGTGCCAGCAGTCTTCTGGCCGCGAGGGCGGATGAGCAGTTCTTC
j_gene: TRBJ2-5; abundance: NA; v_gene: TRBV7-3; d_gene: NA; CDR3aa: CASSRSSQETQYF; CDR3nt: TGTGCCAGCAGCCGATCATCTCAAGAGACCCAGTACTTC
j_gene: TRBJ2-3; abundance: NA; v_gene: TRBV7-8; d_gene: NA; CDR3aa: CASSFNTDTQYF; CDR3nt: TGTGCCAGCAGCTTTAACACAGATACGCAGTATTTT
j_gene: TRBJ1-1; abundance: NA; v_gene: TRBV6-2/TRBV6-3; d_gene: TRBD1; CDR3aa: CASSQQGVWTEAFF; CDR3nt: TGTGCCAGCAGTCAACAGGGGGTTTGGACTGAAGCTTTCTTT
j_gene: TRBJ2-7; abundance: NA; v_gene: TRBV20-1; d_gene: NA; CDR3aa: CSAPMPPRSEQYF; CDR3nt: TGCAGTGCCCCGATGCCCCCTAGATCCGAGCAGTACTTC
j_gene: TRBJ1-1; abundance: many; v_gene: TRBV25-1; d_gene: NA; CDR3aa: CASSPGLSNTEAFF; CDR3nt: TGTGCCAGCAGTCCGGGACTATCAAACACTGAAGCTTTCTTT
j_gene: TRBJ2-1; abundance: few; v_gene: TRBV20-1; d_gene: NA; CDR3aa: CSARDNNEQFF; CDR3nt: TGCAGTGCTAGAGATAACAATGAGCAGTTCTTC
j_gene: TRBJ2-1; abundance: few; v_gene: TRBV7-9; d_gene: NA; CDR3aa: CASSHNRYYEQFF; CDR3nt: TGTGCCAGCAGCCATAATAGGTACTATGAGCAGTTCTTC
j_gene: TRBJ1-1; abundance: medium-sized; v_gene: TRBV6-4; d_gene: NA; CDR3aa: CASSQQAEDTEAFF; CDR3nt: TGTGCCAGCAGTCAACAGGCTGAAGACACTGAAGCTTTCTTT
j_gene: TRBJ1-1; abundance: many; v_gene: TRBV18; d_gene: TRBD1; CDR3aa: CASSPRTGALAEAFF; CDR3nt: TGTGCCAGCTCACCACGGACAGGGGCTCTGGCTGAAGCTTTCTTT
j_gene: TRBJ2-5; abundance: many; v_gene: TRBV5-1; d_gene: NA; CDR3aa: CASTLEFQETQYF; CDR3nt: TGCGCCAGCACCCTCGAATTCCAAGAGACCCAGTACTTC
j_gene: TRBJ1-1; abundance: many; v_gene: TRBV5-4; d_gene: NA; CDR3aa: CASSRREGSEAFF; CDR3nt: TGTGCCAGCAGCCGACGTGAGGGATCTGAAGCTTTCTTT
j_gene: TRBJ2-1; abundance: few; v_gene: TRBV5-1; d_gene: NA; CDR3aa: CASSSGDFTYNEQFF; CDR3nt: TGCGCCAGCAGCTCCGGGGACTTTACCTACAATGAGCAGTTCTTC
j_gene: TRBJ2-6; abundance: NA; v_gene: TRBV2; d_gene: NA; CDR3aa: CASSDQTPGANVLTF; CDR3nt: TGTGCCAGCAGTGACCAGACTCCTGGGGCCAACGTCCTGACTTTC
j_gene: TRBJ2-7; abundance: NA; v_gene: TRBV11-2; d_gene: NA; CDR3aa: CASSLDLTNYEQYF; CDR3nt: TGTGCCAGCAGCTTAGATCTTACGAACTACGAGCAGTACTTC
j_gene: TRBJ2-3; abundance: NA; v_gene: TRBV4-1; d_gene: NA; CDR3aa: CASSPRAITDTQYF; CDR3nt: TGCGCCAGCAGCCCTCGAGCCATCACAGATACGCAGTATTTT